The clone carrying this TCR beta chain has more than one count but fewer than ten. These data come from a study of T cells in Graves' hyperthyroidism and ophthalmopathy. Amplified TCR beta CDR3 regions came from RNA transcripts. The HTBI primer set drove a first-round RT-PCR of the TCR CDR3. TCRdb ran MiXCR on the multiplex PCR reads and lists one entry per CDR3 protein. The profile covers about 690,000 distinct CDR3 sequences, with about 18% appearing a single time and less than 20% taken by the ten largest. The receptor comes from a man aged 50-60 years with Graves' hyperthyroidism. Specimen: blood.

This chain's CDR3 is CASSYSPRTYTDTQYF. The DNA for the CDR3 is TGTGCCAGCAGTTACTCGCCGAGGACGTACACAGATACGCAGTATTTT. The rearrangement joins TRBV6-5 to TRBJ2-3; D unclear. Trimming removed 0 bases at V and 2 bases at J, with 12 bases between. Germline-derived CDR1 and CDR2 are MNHEY and SVGAGI. The CDR3 is 16 residues long.